This T cell receptor beta chain was recorded in a study of blood T cell repertoires in COVID-19. Repertoires were generated with immunoSEQ multiplex PCR, while TCRdb's copy carries only in-frame clones and drops some. The sample holds under 150,000 clones; under 85% are singletons and the top ten take approximately 6.6%. Germline CDR1 KGHSH, CDR2 LQKENI. The CDR3 has 14 amino acids. J lost 1 base, V lost 4 bases, and 3 bases had no gene match. This clone was observed a handful of times. This receptor was identified in a human donor in a cohort sampled during active COVID-19. V usage is TRBV18 and J usage is TRBJ1-2, with TRBD1 matching 7 bases. Specimen: peripheral blood. The chain's CDR3 is CASSQGASNYGYTF. CDR3 DNA sequence: TGTGCCAGCTCACAGGGGGCAAGTAACTATGGCTACACCTTC.